This is a list of T cell receptor beta chains from one sample in a study of control samples from healthy donors and cancer patients. Clones were sequenced by immunoSEQ multiplex PCR, and TCRdb holds only the in-frame ones, with some missing. Of around 63,000 clones listed, approximately 87% are singletons. The sequenced material came from PBMCs. The source is a woman in her forties or fifties with head and neck cancer. Each CDR3 is given with its conserved first and last residue. A D gene is named only where the DNA matches it firmly. Part of the rows lack a size; the others show once, few, many or a class for expanded clones.

clone size | D gene | J gene | V gene | CDR3 protein | CDR3 DNA
- | - | TRBJ2-7 | TRBV6-2/TRBV6-3 | CASSPIGTGGEQYF | TGTGCCAGCAGTCCGATCGGGACTGGGGGCGAGCAGTACTTC
few | - | TRBJ1-2 | TRBV7-9 | CASTTGAHYTF | TGTGCCAGCACCACGGGGGCGCACTACACCTTC
once | TRBD1 | TRBJ1-5 | TRBV19 | CASSVSGTENQPQHF | TGTGCCAGTAGTGTCTCCGGGACAGAAAACCAGCCCCAGCATTTT
- | - | TRBJ2-5 | TRBV5-4 | CASSLPEDTQETQYF | TGTGCCAGCAGCTTGCCCGAGGACACCCAAGAGACCCAGTACTTC
once | - | TRBJ1-2 | TRBV30 | CAWRWGGSNYGYTF | TGTGCCTGGAGGTGGGGGGGGTCTAACTATGGCTACACCTTC
- | - | TRBJ1-4 | TRBV30 | CAWKRATNEKLFF | TGTGCCTGGAAGAGAGCAACTAATGAAAAACTGTTTTTT
once | - | TRBJ1-2 | TRBV30 | CAWSPTTGYGYTF | TGTGCCTGGAGTCCGACGACAGGCTATGGCTACACCTTC
- | TRBD2 | TRBJ2-1 | TRBV6-2/TRBV6-3 | CASSSTLAGGPLTFF | TGTGCCAGCAGTTCAACCCTAGCGGGGGGCCCTCTTACGTTCTTC
- | - | TRBJ1-3 | TRBV5-1 | CASSLEGDSGNTIYF | TGCGCCAGCAGCTTGGAAGGGGACTCTGGAAACACCATATATTTT
- | - | TRBJ1-3 | TRBV7-2 | CASSLGLNSGNTIYF | TGTGCCAGCAGCTTAGGGCTGAACTCTGGAAACACCATATATTTT
- | - | TRBJ1-5 | TRBV23-1 | CASGEVYSNQPQHF | TGCGCCAGCGGCGAGGTCTATAGCAATCAGCCCCAGCATTTT
- | TRBD2 | TRBJ2-1 | TRBV9 | CASSSQAGDYNEQFF | TGTGCCAGCAGCTCCCAAGCGGGGGACTACAATGAGCAGTTCTTC
- | - | TRBJ1-6 | TRBV5-8 | CASSFHIGTSLSYNSPLHF | TGTGCCAGCAGCTTTCATATCGGGACGTCGCTCTCCTATAATTCACCCCTCCACTTT
once | - | TRBJ1-3 | TRBV21-1 | CASSKVGQALSGNTIYF | TGTGCCAGCAGCAAAGTCGGACAGGCTTTATCTGGAAACACCATATATTTT
- | - | TRBJ2-7 | TRBV11-2 | CASSSGQHYEQYF | TGTGCCAGCAGCTCGGGACAACACTACGAGCAGTACTTC
- | - | TRBJ2-2 | TRBV5-1 | CASSLVQTTGELFF | TGCGCCAGCAGCTTGGTCCAGACTACCGGGGAGCTGTTTTTT
- | - | TRBJ2-5 | TRBV7-8 | CASSPRSQRWRQETQYF | TGTGCCAGCAGCCCTAGGAGCCAGCGATGGCGCCAAGAGACCCAGTACTTC
- | TRBD1 | TRBJ2-5 | TRBV25-1 | CASSASEGRGRETQYF | TGTGCCAGCAGCGCCTCGGAGGGCAGGGGGCGAGAGACCCAGTACTTC
- | TRBD1 | TRBJ1-5 | TRBV15 | CATSRTGQGYSQPQHF | TGTGCCACCAGCAGAACCGGACAGGGGTATAGTCAGCCCCAGCATTTT
- | - | TRBJ1-5 | TRBV7-6 | CASSLDASQPQHF | TGTGCCAGCAGCTTAGATGCCAGCCAGCCCCAGCATTTT
- | TRBD1 | TRBJ1-4 | TRBV7-2 | CASSHGQGITNEKLFF | TGTGCCAGCAGCCACGGACAGGGGATAACTAATGAAAAACTGTTTTTT
- | TRBD1 | TRBJ1-1 | TRBV19 | CATENPGQGEEAFF | TGTGCCACTGAAAACCCCGGACAGGGAGAAGAAGCTTTCTTT
once | - | TRBJ1-3 | TRBV7-9 | CASSLALSGNTIYF | TGTGCCAGCAGCTTAGCTCTCTCTGGAAACACCATATATTTT
few | - | TRBJ1-5 | TRBV13 | CASSFRGGNQPQHF | TGTGCCAGCAGCTTCCGGGGAGGCAATCAGCCCCAGCATTTT
- | TRBD1 | TRBJ2-1 | TRBV11-2 | CASSLMDRIAGQFF | TGTGCCAGCAGCCTAATGGACAGGATAGCAGGGCAGTTCTTC
- | TRBD2 | TRBJ2-3 | TRBV5-4 | CASSSALSGASTDTQYF | TGTGCCAGCAGCTCCGCCCTGAGCGGGGCAAGCACAGATACGCAGTATTTT
- | - | TRBJ1-6 | TRBV9 | CASSPRGGAGGNSPLHF | TGTGCCAGCAGCCCGAGGGGAGGGGCTGGTGGGAATTCACCCCTCCACTTT
- | - | TRBJ1-1 | TRBV7-8 | CASSLLVRGEAFF | TGTGCCAGCAGCTTATTGGTGCGGGGGGAAGCTTTCTTT
once | - | TRBJ1-5 | TRBV18 | CASSQGTVNQPQHF | TGTGCCAGCTCACAGGGGACCGTAAATCAGCCCCAGCATTTT
- | - | TRBJ2-3 | TRBV7-2 | CASRDTDTQYF | TGTGCCAGCCGAGACACAGATACGCAGTATTTT
- | - | TRBJ2-3 | TRBV24-1 | CATSDGGRRGDTQYF | TGTGCCACCAGTGATGGTGGGAGGAGGGGAGATACGCAGTATTTT
- | - | TRBJ1-1 | TRBV6-5 | CASSWTDSGNTEAFF | TGTGCCAGCAGCTGGACAGACAGTGGGAACACTGAAGCTTTCTTT
- | - | TRBJ1-4 | TRBV5-6 | CASSHRGSGLNEKLFF | TGTGCCAGCAGCCACCGAGGGTCAGGGCTAAATGAAAAACTGTTTTTT
- | - | TRBJ1-1 | TRBV11-3 | CASSLDYQLTASKGKNTEAFF | TGTGCCAGCAGCTTAGATTACCAACTTACAGCTTCTAAGGGAAAGAACACTGAAGCTTTCTTT
- | TRBD2 | TRBJ2-3 | TRBV4-3 | CASSQETSGGTQYF | TGCGCCAGCAGCCAAGAGACTAGCGGGGGTACGCAGTATTTT
once | - | TRBJ2-3 | TRBV10-1 | CASSVRTGDTQYF | TGCGCCAGCAGTGTTCGCACGGGAGATACGCAGTATTTT
- | TRBD1 | TRBJ1-4 | TRBV3-1/TRBV3-2 | CASSKRSQGADEKLFF | TGTGCCAGCAGCAAGCGGTCACAGGGGGCCGATGAAAAACTGTTTTTT
- | TRBD2 | TRBJ2-3 | TRBV2 | CAIRPGGPTDTQYF | TGTGCCATTCGTCCGGGGGGGCCCACAGATACGCAGTATTTT
- | - | TRBJ1-1 | TRBV30 | CAWRIAVNTEAFF | TGTGCCTGGAGGATAGCAGTGAACACTGAAGCTTTCTTT
- | TRBD2 | TRBJ2-1 | TRBV29-1 | CSVEDPLRGEQYEQFF | TGCAGCGTTGAAGATCCGCTCCGGGGGGAGCAGTATGAGCAGTTCTTC
- | - | TRBJ2-2 | TRBV4-1 | CASSQEGGSTGELFF | TGCGCCAGCAGCCAAGAGGGCGGAAGCACCGGGGAGCTGTTTTTT
few | TRBD2 | TRBJ2-3 | TRBV7-9 | CASSLARLAGIGDTQYF | TGTGCCAGCAGCTTAGCGCGACTAGCGGGGATAGGCGATACGCAGTATTTT
few | TRBD2 | TRBJ2-2 | TRBV4-3 | CASSQWTSGGSGELFF | TGCGCCAGCAGCCAATGGACTAGCGGGGGTTCCGGGGAGCTGTTTTTT
- | - | TRBJ1-5 | TRBV2 | CASTRGSGQPQHF | TGTGCCAGCACTAGGGGATCGGGGCAGCCCCAGCATTTT
- | TRBD2 | TRBJ2-3 | TRBV30 | CAWSRASGGTDTQYF | TGTGCCTGGAGTAGAGCTAGCGGGGGCACAGATACGCAGTATTTT
- | TRBD1 | TRBJ1-2 | TRBV4-1 | CASTNQVGTGDYGYTF | TGCGCCAGCACCAACCAGGTCGGAACAGGGGACTATGGCTACACCTTC
- | - | TRBJ2-7 | TRBV28 | CASSTPLGVAGYEQYF | TGTGCCAGCAGTACCCCGTTAGGGGTCGCCGGCTACGAGCAGTACTTC
- | - | TRBJ2-1 | TRBV20-1 | CSASIGRGYEQFF | TGCAGTGCTAGTATAGGCAGGGGATATGAGCAGTTCTTC